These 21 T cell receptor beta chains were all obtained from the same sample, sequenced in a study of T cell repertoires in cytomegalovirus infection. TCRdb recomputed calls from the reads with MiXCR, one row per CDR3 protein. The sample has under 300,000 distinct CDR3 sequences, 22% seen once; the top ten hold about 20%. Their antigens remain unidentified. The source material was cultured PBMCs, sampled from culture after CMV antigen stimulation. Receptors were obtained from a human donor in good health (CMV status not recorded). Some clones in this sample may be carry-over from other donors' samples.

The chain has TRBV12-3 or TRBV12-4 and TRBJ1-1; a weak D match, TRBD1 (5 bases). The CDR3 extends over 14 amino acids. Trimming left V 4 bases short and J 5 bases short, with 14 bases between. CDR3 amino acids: CASSSRDGWTEAFF. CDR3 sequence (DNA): TGTGCCAGCAGTTCCCGGGACGGCTGGACTGAAGCTTTCTTT.

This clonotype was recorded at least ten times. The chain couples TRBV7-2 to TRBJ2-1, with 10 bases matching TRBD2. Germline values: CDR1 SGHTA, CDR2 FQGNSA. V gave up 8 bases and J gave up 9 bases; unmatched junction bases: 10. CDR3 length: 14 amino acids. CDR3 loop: CASGGLAAVGEQFF. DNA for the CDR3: TGTGCCAGCGGTGGACTAGCGGCCGTAGGTGAGCAGTTCTTC.

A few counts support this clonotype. CDR3 DNA sequence: TGTGCCAGCAGTGCGGGACTCACCACCGGGGAGCTGTTTTTT. Protein sequence: CASSAGLTTGELFF. V usage is TRBV25-1 and J usage is TRBJ2-2; D may be TRBD2 (6 bases). The CDR3 sequence is 14 residues long. V shed 4 bases and J shed 4 bases, with 10 bases lying between them. Per the germline V gene, CDR1 is MGHDK and CDR2 is SYGVNS.

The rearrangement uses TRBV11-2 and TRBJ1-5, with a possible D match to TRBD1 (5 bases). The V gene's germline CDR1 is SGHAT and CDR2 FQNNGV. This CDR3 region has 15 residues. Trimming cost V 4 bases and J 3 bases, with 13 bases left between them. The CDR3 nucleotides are TGTGCCAGCAGCTCGGACACCTGGGACAATCAGCCCCAGCATTTT. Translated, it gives CASSSDTWDNQPQHF.

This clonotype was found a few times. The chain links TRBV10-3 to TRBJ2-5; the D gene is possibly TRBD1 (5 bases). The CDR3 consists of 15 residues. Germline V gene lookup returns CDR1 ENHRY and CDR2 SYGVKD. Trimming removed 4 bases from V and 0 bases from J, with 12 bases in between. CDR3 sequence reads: CAISVAGWNQETQYF. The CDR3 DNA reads TGTGCCATCAGTGTCGCAGGGTGGAACCAAGAGACCCAGTACTTC.

CDR3 protein: CSAGDAPGSSYEQYF. CDR3 coding DNA: TGCAGTGCGGGGGATGCGCCTGGCAGCTCCTACGAGCAGTACTTC. The V and J genes are TRBV20-1 and TRBJ2-7; D possibly uses TRBD1 or TRBD2 (5 bases each). The germline gives CDR1 DFQATT, CDR2 SNEGSKA (reference sequence). This CDR3 comprises 15 residues. The V end lost 6 bases, the J end lost 0 bases, and 18 bases lay between the germline ends.

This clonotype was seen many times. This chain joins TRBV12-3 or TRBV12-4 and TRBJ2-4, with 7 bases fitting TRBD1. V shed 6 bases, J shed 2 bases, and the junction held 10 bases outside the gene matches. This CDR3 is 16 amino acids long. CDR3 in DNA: TGTGCCAGCAGCCGGGGACAGACTTTGACCAAAAACATTCAGTACTTC. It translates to CASSRGQTLTKNIQYF.

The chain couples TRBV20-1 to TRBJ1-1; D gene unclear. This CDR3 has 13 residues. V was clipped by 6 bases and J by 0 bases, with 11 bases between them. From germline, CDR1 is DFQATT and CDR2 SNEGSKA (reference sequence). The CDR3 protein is CSAGLSMNTEAFF. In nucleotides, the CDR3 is TGCAGTGCCGGATTAAGCATGAACACTGAAGCTTTCTTT.

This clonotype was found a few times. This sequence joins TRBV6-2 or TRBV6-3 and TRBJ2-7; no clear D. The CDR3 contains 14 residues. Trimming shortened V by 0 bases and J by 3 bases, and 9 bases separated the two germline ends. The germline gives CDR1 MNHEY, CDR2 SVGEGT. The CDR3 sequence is CASSYSGKNYEQYV. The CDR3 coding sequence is TGTGCCAGCAGTTACTCCGGCAAGAACTACGAGCAGTACGTC.

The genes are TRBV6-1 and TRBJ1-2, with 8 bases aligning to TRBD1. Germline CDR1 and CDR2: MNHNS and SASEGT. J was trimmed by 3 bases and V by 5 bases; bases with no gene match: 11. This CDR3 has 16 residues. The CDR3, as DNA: TGTGCCAGCAGTCTACAAACTCAGGGGGCCCACTATGGCTACACCTTC. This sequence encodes CASSLQTQGAHYGYTF.

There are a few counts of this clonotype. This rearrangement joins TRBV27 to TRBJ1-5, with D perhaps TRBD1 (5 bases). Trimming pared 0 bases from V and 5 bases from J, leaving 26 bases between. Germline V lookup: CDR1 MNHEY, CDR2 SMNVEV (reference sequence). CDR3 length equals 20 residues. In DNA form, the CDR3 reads TGTGCCAGCAGTTTATCGTTCGGCATGTCAGGGTCCCTCCGTTATCAGCCCCAGCATTTT. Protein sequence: CASSLSFGMSGSLRYQPQHF.

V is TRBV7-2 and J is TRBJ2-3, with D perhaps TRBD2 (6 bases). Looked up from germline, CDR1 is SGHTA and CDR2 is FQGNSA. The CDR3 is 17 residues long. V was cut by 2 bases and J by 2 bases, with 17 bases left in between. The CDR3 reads CASSLTLRQRVTDTQYF. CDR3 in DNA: TGTGCCAGCAGCTTAACCCTAAGGCAGCGGGTCACAGATACGCAGTATTTT.

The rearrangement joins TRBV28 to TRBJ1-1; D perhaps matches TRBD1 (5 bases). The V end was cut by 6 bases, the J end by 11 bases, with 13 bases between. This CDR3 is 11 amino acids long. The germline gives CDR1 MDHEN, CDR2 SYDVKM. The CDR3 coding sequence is TGTGCCAGCAGCCGCGGGACGCGTGCTTTCTTT. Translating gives CASSRGTRAFF.

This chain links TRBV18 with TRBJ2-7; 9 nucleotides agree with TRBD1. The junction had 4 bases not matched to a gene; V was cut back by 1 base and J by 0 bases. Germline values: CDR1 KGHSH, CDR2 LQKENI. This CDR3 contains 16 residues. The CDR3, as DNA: TGTGCCAGCTCACCACGATTGGACAGGGGCTCCTACGAGCAGTACTTC. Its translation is CASSPRLDRGSYEQYF.

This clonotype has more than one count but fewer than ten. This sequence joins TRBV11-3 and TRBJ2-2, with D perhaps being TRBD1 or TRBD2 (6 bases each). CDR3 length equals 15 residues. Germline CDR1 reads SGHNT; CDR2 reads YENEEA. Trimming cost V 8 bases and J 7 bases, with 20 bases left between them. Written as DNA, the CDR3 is TGTGCCAGCGCAAAACTTAGGGGGGAAGTCGGGGAGCTGTTTTTT. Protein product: CASAKLRGEVGELFF.

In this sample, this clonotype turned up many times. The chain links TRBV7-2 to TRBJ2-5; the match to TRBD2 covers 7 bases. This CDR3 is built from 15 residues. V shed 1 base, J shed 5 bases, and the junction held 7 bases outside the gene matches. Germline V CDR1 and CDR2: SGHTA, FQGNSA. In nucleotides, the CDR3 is TGTGCCAGCAGCTTAGACGGCAGGGAGGGGGAGACCCAGTACTTC. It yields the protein CASSLDGREGETQYF.

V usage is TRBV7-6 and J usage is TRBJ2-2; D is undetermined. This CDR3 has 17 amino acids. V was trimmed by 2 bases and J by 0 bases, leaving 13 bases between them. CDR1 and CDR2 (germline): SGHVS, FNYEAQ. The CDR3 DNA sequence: TGTGCCAGCAGCTTATTACGCGCGACCCCGAACACCGGGGAGCTGTTTTTT. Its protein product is CASSLLRATPNTGELFF.

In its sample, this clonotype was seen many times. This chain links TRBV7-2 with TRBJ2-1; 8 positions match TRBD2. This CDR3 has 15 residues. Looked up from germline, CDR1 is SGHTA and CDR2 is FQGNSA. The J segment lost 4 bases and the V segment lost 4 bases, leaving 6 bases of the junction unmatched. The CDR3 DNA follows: TGTGCCAGCAGCTCGACCGGGACTAGTTACAATGAGCAGTTCTTC. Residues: CASSSTGTSYNEQFF.

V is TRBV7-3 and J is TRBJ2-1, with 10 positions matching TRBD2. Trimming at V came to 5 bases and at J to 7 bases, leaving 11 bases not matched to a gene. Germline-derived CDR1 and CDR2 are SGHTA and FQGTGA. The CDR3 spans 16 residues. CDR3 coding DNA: TGTGCCAGCAGCCCGCAGACAGCGGGAGGGGGGAATGAGCAGTTCTTC. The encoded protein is CASSPQTAGGGNEQFF.

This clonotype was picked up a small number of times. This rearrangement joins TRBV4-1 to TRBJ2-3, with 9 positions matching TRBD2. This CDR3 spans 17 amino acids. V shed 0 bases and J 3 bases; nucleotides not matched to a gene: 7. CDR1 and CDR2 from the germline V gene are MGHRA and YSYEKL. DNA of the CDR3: TGCGCCAGCAGCCAAGAGCGGGAGGGCCGTGTTACAGATACGCAGTATTTT. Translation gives CASSQEREGRVTDTQYF.

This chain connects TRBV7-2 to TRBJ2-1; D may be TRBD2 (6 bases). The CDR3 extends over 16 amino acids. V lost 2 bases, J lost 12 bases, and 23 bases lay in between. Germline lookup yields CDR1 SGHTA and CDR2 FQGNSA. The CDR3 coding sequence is TGTGCCAGCAGCTTAAAACTCGAGGTTCTAGCGATTGGGCAGTTCTTC. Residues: CASSLKLEVLAIGQFF.